The sequence of this T cell receptor (beta chain) was determined in a study of cytomegalovirus exposure and HLA in healthy donors (dated by TCRdb to between 2016 and 2019). Regarding the complete study: In an earlier analysis of fewer than 750 of the donors, 276 Gb of sequence data and 117 million unique TCR beta sequences from about 190 million T cells were reported. Of the roughly 400 genotyped donors, around 81% fell in the genetic ancestry cluster associated with self-reported Caucasian donors. Roughly 300 gigabases of sequencing data and around 85 million unique TCR sequences made up an early release that covered nearly 650 HLA-typed donors. The study used immunosequencing to profile the T cell repertoires of about 670 subjects and linked those repertoires to cytomegalovirus serostatus. To predict cytomegalovirus infection status, the study brought together high-throughput TCR immunosequencing, statistical association of individual TCRs with disease status, and machine learning. On average, around 230,000 unique TCR beta nucleotide sequences were sequenced per donor among 300 to 500 genotyped donors of the cohort, with 15% to 20% of those sequences being non-productive. In an earlier analysis of a few hundred of the donors, high-throughput TCR beta sequencing was used to judge whether each TCR beta V gene segment behaved as functional or pseudogenic. A later analysis re-examined previously published TCR beta repertoires from roughly 720 donors and added high-resolution HLA genotyping to investigate patterns of TCR occurrence. The study aimed to test whether cataloging public T cell receptors could reveal signatures of past pathogen exposure. The number of typed donors differed by locus: about 620-640 for A, B, C, DRB1 and DQB1; approximately 540 for DQA1; about 600 for DPA1; and 450 to 480 for DPB1. HLA typing covered class I and class II loci at four-digit resolution. Donor age, sex, ethnicity and CMV serostatus were collected together with the repertoire data. Besides the first cohort of roughly 660 subjects, a separate validation cohort made up of 120 different subjects was used. Every discovery cohort repertoire had been produced on one sequencing platform. In the later analysis, no new phenotypic data were used to find candidate immune exposures; instead, reliance was placed on TCR beta sequences and their occurrence across donors. Because of strong linkage in the cohort, five DR-DQ haplotypes were treated as single units for association and clustering. A later genetic analysis took genome-wide SNP genotypes for about 65% of the roughly 670 donors and used that subset as a discovery cohort.

Sequences SGHRS (CDR1) and YFSETQ (CDR2) are obtained from the germline V gene. V is cut by 0 bases and J by 0 bases, and the space between the germline ends is 7 bases. The CDR3 has 14 amino acids, counting the end cysteine and phenylalanine. CDR3 DNA only is kept here, 42 bases in frame from base 1. Overall results and qualifications from the work: Linkage disequilibrium might explain the correlated functional status among segregating V segments, but an unknown experimental factor could not be excluded. At a false discovery rate of 0.05, a later analysis linked about 17,000 TCR beta sequences to specific HLA alleles. In an earlier analysis of about 600 of the donors, most TCR beta V segments appeared in productive rearrangements about 87% or about 30% of the time, broadly matching IMGT annotations. Because HLA typing was missing for some donors at each locus, association tests included only the typed subset. Some IMGT-functional V segments, including TRBV6-2 and TRBV6-3, could not be told apart with the 87-base-pair reads, so those segments were excluded. Presence/absence analyses assumed roughly uniform sequencing depth across donors, an assumption that may not hold. A further reported finding was that TCR beta sequences accurately predicted the HLA-A and HLA-B alleles for most subjects in the first cohort. This cohort had only TCR beta chains sequenced, and the lack of alpha or paired-chain data limited which features could be detected. The sequencing pipeline was judged likely to have produced a cluster of highly shared sequence variants as a technical artifact. A later analysis found that HLA-associated TCR beta chains were more clonally expanded and had lower generation probabilities than equally common non-associated chains. The authors suggested that the approach could potentially be extended to other disease states and immunological phenotypes. V-gene and J-gene trimming of TCR beta chains was associated with a missense DCLRE1C variant in a later genetic analysis, and the association was replicated in an independent cohort. In a later analysis, most CMV-associated TCR beta chains were found to appear HLA-restricted, with HLA associations seemingly driven largely by CMV exposure. The classifier was reported to diagnose cytomegalovirus status with high specificity and sensitivity in both the original and validation cohorts. According to a later analysis, TCR association rates differed among HLA loci, with DRB1 alleles showing the most associated TCRs and HLA-C alleles showing the fewest. In vitro tests confirmed that a few of the cytomegalovirus-associated TCR beta chains recognize cytomegalovirus antigens. Strong co-occurrence of HLA alleles, especially DR and DQ, made assigning TCR associations to individual alleles difficult. A later analysis reported that several top co-occurrence clusters appeared linked to parvovirus B19, influenza, CMV and Epstein-Barr virus. Compared with the roughly 700-donor mean, donors in an Asian-associated ancestry cluster had fewer N-insertions in productive TCRs, according to a later genetic analysis. Most TCR sequences were seen in very few donors, while some public TCRs were found in many individuals. For the cohort, immune exposure information was limited to CMV serostatus. Because counts were too low, around 18 rarely observed V segments, including chromosome 9 orphons, were left out of the earlier analysis of about 620 of the donors. In the study, around 150 TCR beta chains were listed as associated with cytomegalovirus.

The cohort consisted of hundreds of healthy bone marrow donors. At the time of sampling, every cohort member was nominally healthy, though immune exposures that went unrecorded were likely present. The donor was CMV seronegative and belonged to the group of more than 300 seronegative cohort members. Every donor gave a peripheral blood sample, and the peripheral blood mononuclear cells from that sample were used for TCR beta sequencing. Genomic DNA extraction from the blood cell samples was performed with the Qiagen DNeasy Blood Extraction Kit. The receptor library was made with the immunoSEQ multiplex PCR assay. For the multiplex PCR, a mixture combining 60 forward primers for TCR Vbeta segments and 13 reverse primers for TCR Jbeta segments was used. Amplification of the CDR3 region of rearranged TCR beta genes was performed with a multiplex PCR assay on genomic DNA. The Illumina HiSeq System was used to sequence the amplified TCR beta libraries as 87-base-pair reads. On the study's bioinformatics: A later analysis counted about 82 million unique TCR beta chains across the 500 to 850 repertoires, and some 11 million of these chains were shared by at least two donors. A nearest-neighbor algorithm error-corrected the raw reads and collapsed the reads into unique sequences, merging closely related sequences to remove PCR and sequencing errors. V, D and J gene segments were assigned by aligning CDR3 sequences to IMGT reference sequences. For a sequence to be retained, a match of at least six nucleotides was required to both a V gene segment and a J gene segment. Rearrangements were called productive when the CDR3 lacked stop codons and stayed in frame with V and J; all others were non-productive. Following IMGT convention, CDR3 was defined as the stretch from the second conserved V-encoded cysteine to the conserved J-encoded phenylalanine. The earlier analysis of around 640 of the donors excluded sequences that lacked an unambiguous match to a single V gene segment. An earlier analysis of fewer than 750 of the donors classified V segments as functional when productive rearrangements were above 56.7% and as segregating when the standard deviation between donors was above 5%. To diagnose cytomegalovirus status from the catalog of TCR beta chain sequences, a statistical classification framework was built. In a later analysis, V and J genes were assigned by comparing TCR nucleotide sequences against IMGT/GENE-DB human TR gene sequences. The TCRdist pipeline was used in a later analysis to assign CDR3 sequences and most-parsimonious VDJ recombination scenarios. In a later analysis, each TCR beta chain was defined by its CDR3 amino acid sequence together with its V-gene family, and reads lacking a unique V-gene family were excluded. In a later analysis, 450 to 600 highly shared, low-generation-probability nucleotide sequences were removed to address suspected cross-contamination and a sequencing artifact. A later analysis calculated a clonal expansion index for each public chain from normalized within-repertoire ranks of inferred template counts. Generation probabilities in a later analysis came from a VDJ recombination model fitted to out-of-frame rearrangements, and those results were checked against IGoR. In a later analysis, hypergeometric tests were used to score TCR-TCR, TCR-HLA and TCR-CMV co-occurrence, with a repertoire-size bias correction applied to TCR pairs. A later analysis estimated false discovery rates by permuting HLA or CMV assignments 20 times. In a later analysis, co-occurring TCRs were grouped using DBSCAN, with TCRdist sequence similarity added in when clustering inside HLA-allele-positive subsets. Repertoires with fewer than 30,000 or more than 120,000 public chains were left out of co-occurrence clustering, as were about 5 repertoires with anomalous nucleotide sharing. TCRdb obtained this table from immuneACCESS and retained in-frame rearrangements with V and J assigned. These tables miss some clones; where compared with another copy, unresolved V genes account for less than half of the shortfall, and the remainder is unexplained. V, J and clone size are those of that table, while D and trimming were read from the DNA. Recorded for this sample are about 160,000 clones; roughly 75% of them occurred a single time. The leading ten clones occupy less than 3% of the sample.

This clone has just a few counts. Its target antigen remains unknown. One base away there is no much larger clone; base qualities are not given. The sequence came from a female donor in good health and CMV-seronegative. The sequencing input was PBMCs. The receptor chain draws on TRBV5-1 and TRBJ2-7, and TRBD2 may be the D gene, going by 6 matching bases. The CDR3 region has the sequence CASSLAGSSYEQYF. The sequenced DNA is TGCGCCAGCAGCTTGGCCGGGAGCTCCTACGAGCAGTACTTC.